One and the same sample provided the 9 T cell receptor beta chains below, sequenced in a study of T cells in Graves' hyperthyroidism and ophthalmopathy. Authors of the study amplified TCR beta CDR3 regions from RNA transcripts. A set of HTBI primers served as the primers for a first-round RT-PCR of the TCR CDR3. One entry per CDR3 protein, called by TCRdb with MiXCR from the multiplex PCR reads. The table has 480,000 or so distinct CDR3 sequences, 40% to 55% seen once; the top ten hold approximately 44%. The sequenced material came from peripheral blood or thyroid tissue (not recorded which). These receptors came from an adult woman with Graves' disease, either hyperthyroidism or ophthalmopathy (not recorded which).

The chain is built from TRBV2 and TRBJ1-1; no clear D. The germline gives CDR1 SNHLY, CDR2 FYNNEI. The CDR3 totals 11 residues. V was clipped by 7 bases and J by 3 bases, with 6 bases between them. The CDR3 is CASNLHTEAFF. CDR3 nucleotide sequence: TGTGCCAGCAACCTACACACTGAAGCTTTCTTT.

This clonotype was recorded only once. The gene calls are TRBV12-3 or TRBV12-4 and TRBJ2-7; no clear D gene. The CDR3 length is 14 residues. The ends were cut back, 5 bases at V and 3 bases at J, with 14 bases in the middle. The CDR3 is CASSEIQEIYEQYF. DNA of the CDR3: TGTGCCAGCAGTGAAATTCAGGAGATCTACGAGCAGTACTTC.

This chain links TRBV29-1 with TRBJ2-7; D is undetermined. Trimming took 1 base from V and 2 from J, leaving 9 bases between them. Germline lookup yields CDR1 SQVTM and CDR2 ANQGSEA. CDR3 length: 13 amino acids. CDR3 in DNA: TGCAGCGTTGAAGGGGGTCCGCCCTACGAGCAGTACTTC. This codes for CSVEGGPPYEQYF.

The chain is built from TRBV7-2 and TRBJ1-6; D is possibly TRBD1 (5 bases). The CDR3 totals 16 residues. V dropped 5 bases and J dropped 2 bases, with 13 bases sitting between them. Germline loops: CDR1 SGHTA, CDR2 FQGNSA. The CDR3 DNA reads as TGTGCCAGCAGCCCCAGGGTTCTCACCTATAATTCACCCCTCCACTTT. Encoded protein: CASSPRVLTYNSPLHF. The whole variable domain, filled in from reference TRBV7-2 and TRBJ1-6, reads GAGVSQSPSNKVTEKGKDVELRCDPISGHTALYWYRQSLGQGLEFLIYFQGNSAPDKSGLPSDRFSAERTGGSVSTLTIQRTQQEDSAVYLCASSPRVLTYNSPLHFGNGTRLTVT.

The rearrangement uses TRBV7-8 and TRBJ1-1, with 10 bases matching TRBD1. Per the germline V gene, CDR1 is SGHVS and CDR2 is FQNEAQ. CDR3 length: 17 residues. V gave up 1 base and J gave up 11 bases; unmatched junction bases: 16. CDR3 region: CASSLGPLGQGRINAFF. CDR3 coding DNA: TGTGCCAGCAGCTTAGGTCCATTGGGACAGGGGAGGATCAACGCTTTCTTT.

This clonotype was counted only a few times. The chain employs TRBV7-2 and TRBJ1-3, with D maybe TRBD1 (6 bases). The germline CDR1 and CDR2 sequences are SGHTA and FQGNSA. This CDR3 spans 15 amino acids. Deletions cut 6 bases from V and 4 bases from J, with 16 bases between. CDR3 region: CASSTTGFGGNTIYF. The CDR3 nucleotides read TGTGCCAGCAGTACAACAGGGTTTGGAGGAAACACCATATATTTT.

The chain combines TRBV2 with TRBJ2-2, with 7 bases matching TRBD1. Trimming cost V 6 bases and J 5 bases; bases outside gene matches: 12. The germline CDR1 and CDR2 sequences are SNHLY and FYNNEI. The CDR3 totals 16 residues. CDR3 sequence (DNA): TGTGCCAGCAGCCCGTCCGGGGCAGGGGGAACCGGGGAGCTGTTTTTT. It encodes CASSPSGAGGTGELFF.

This clonotype was seen many times. The chain couples TRBV7-9 to TRBJ1-2, with D maybe TRBD1 (5 bases). The CDR3 is 13 amino acids. V lost 3 bases and J lost 7, with 12 bases in between. The germline V gene has CDR1 SEHNR and CDR2 FQNEAQ (reference sequence). CDR3 sequence reads: CASSFTQAPGYTF. The CDR3 DNA is TGTGCCAGCAGCTTTACACAGGCCCCTGGCTACACCTTC.

The V call is TRBV2, the J call TRBJ2-5; D is uncertain. This CDR3 comprises 13 residues. V was trimmed by 0 bases and J by 9 bases, leaving 11 bases between them. Germline V lookup: CDR1 SNHLY, CDR2 FYNNEI. CDR3 nucleotides: TGTGCCAGCAGTGAAGCGCAGATCCAGCCCCAGTACTTC. Residues: CASSEAQIQPQYF.